These 21 T cell receptor beta chains were all obtained from the same sample, sequenced in a study of beta chain features in type 1 diabetes. TCRB transcripts that were expressed got sequenced, as all of the isolated RNA had been reverse transcribed. TCRdb's copy holds only in-frame clones and misses some; the assay was immunoSEQ multiplex PCR. Here the sample spans hundreds of thousands of clones, about an eighth being singletons. Which antigens these TCRs recognize remains unknown. Study findings and constraints: Moderate yet significant TCRB CDR3 shortening was seen in Type 1 diabetes patients in all four CD4+ subsets.

Sample: naive CD4+ T cells from blood. The receptor source for this set is a young man with type 1 diabetes.

Remarks on this clone: At the DNA level, this CDR3 is encoded by other sequences in the same sample as well. The chain is built from TRBV28 and TRBJ2-5; D possibly uses TRBD1 or TRBD2 (5 bases each). CDR3 length equals 13 residues. The V and J ends lost 3 bases and 5 bases respectively, with 10 bases between them. Germline lookup yields CDR1 MDHEN and CDR2 SYDVKM. The CDR3 loop reads CASSLGREETQYF. The CDR3 nucleotides are TGTGCCAGCAGTTTGGGCAGGGAGGAGACCCAGTACTTC.

The chain joins TRBV30 to TRBJ1-2, with D possibly TRBD1 on 5 matching bases. The CDR3 extends over 10 amino acids. Deletions cut 5 bases from V and 8 bases from J, with 9 bases between. Germline lookup yields CDR1 GTSNPN and CDR2 SVGIG (reference sequence). The CDR3 is CAWGDAGYTF. The CDR3 DNA follows: TGTGCCTGGGGGGACGCAGGCTACACCTTC.

The chain carries TRBV30 and TRBJ1-2; a possible D gene is TRBD1 (5 bases). This CDR3 is 13 amino acids long. V lost 1 base to trimming and J lost 2 bases, with 8 bases between them. CDR1 GTSNPN and CDR2 SVGIG come from the germline V gene (reference sequence). In DNA, the CDR3 is TGTGCCTGGAGTGAGGGGCCGAACTATGGCTACACCTTC. It codes for CAWSEGPNYGYTF. Using reference TRBV30 and TRBJ1-2 for the parts outside the CDR3, the full variable domain is SQTIHQWPATLVQPVGSPLSLECTVEGTSNPNLYWYRQAAGRGLQLLFYSVGIGQISSEVPQNLSASRPQDRQFILSSKKLLLSDSGFYLCAWSEGPNYGYTFGSGTRLTVV.

This sequence joins TRBV30 and TRBJ1-2, with no clear D. The CDR3 is made up of 13 amino acids. The ends were cut back, 4 bases at V and 6 bases at J, with 15 bases in the middle. CDR1 is GTSNPN, CDR2 SVGIG, per germline (reference sequence). CDR3 loop: CAWKTVRWNGYTF. Written as DNA, the CDR3 is TGTGCCTGGAAAACGGTCCGGTGGAATGGCTACACCTTC.

V usage is TRBV5-1 and J usage is TRBJ1-6; 7 positions match TRBD1. The CDR3 length is 14 residues. Trimming cost V 4 bases and J 10 bases; bases outside gene matches: 8. Per the germline V gene, CDR1 is SGHRS and CDR2 is YFSETQ. As DNA, the CDR3 is TGCGCCAGCAGCCTGAAGGGGACAGACTCACCCCTCCACTTT. Translation gives CASSLKGTDSPLHF.

This clone was counted a few times. The chain is built from TRBV2 and TRBJ2-5; 10 nucleotides agree with TRBD1. V gave up 3 bases and J gave up 4 bases; unmatched junction bases: 8. CDR3 length: 16 amino acids. Per the germline V gene, CDR1 is SNHLY and CDR2 is FYNNEI. The CDR3 sequence is CASSDGSGTGVETQYF. In DNA, the CDR3 is TGTGCCAGCAGTGATGGTTCCGGGACAGGGGTAGAGACCCAGTACTTC.

A word on this clone: Other DNA sequences in this specimen translate into the identical CDR3. The chain couples TRBV4-1 to TRBJ2-7; 10 nucleotides match TRBD2. CDR1 MGHRA and CDR2 YSYEKL come from the germline V gene. The CDR3 sequence is 15 residues long. Trimming took 1 base from V and 2 from J; bases not matched to a gene: 2. Here the CDR3 reads CASSQGAGGPYEQYF. The CDR3 bases are TGCGCCAGCAGCCAAGGAGCGGGGGGGCCCTACGAGCAGTACTTC.

This chain joins TRBV15 and TRBJ2-7; D tentatively fits TRBD1 or TRBD2 (6 bases each). Germline CDR1 and CDR2: LNHNV and YYDKDF (reference sequence). This CDR3 spans 16 amino acids. The V and J ends lost 3 bases and 3 bases respectively, with 18 bases between them. DNA for the CDR3: TGTGCCACCAGCAGCCCGAAGGGGGGCATTGGCTACGAGCAGTACTTC. Its protein is CATSSPKGGIGYEQYF.

The genes are TRBV7-8 and TRBJ1-6; a weak D match, TRBD1 (6 bases). The V end was cut by 0 bases, the J end by 17 bases, with 14 bases between. The CDR3 is made up of 13 amino acids. In germline, CDR1 is SGHVS, CDR2 FQNEAQ. CDR3 sequence (DNA): TGTGCCAGCAGCTTAGCACAGGGTGCGAGCGTCCACTTT. Its translation: CASSLAQGASVHF.

The chain employs TRBV19 and TRBJ2-6; D gene uncertain. Between the trimmed V and J ends, which lost 7 bases and 0 bases, there was a span of 10 bases. Looked up from germline, CDR1 is LNHDA and CDR2 is SQIVND (reference sequence). The CDR3 spans 15 residues. CDR3 nucleotide sequence: TGTGCCAGTACTCCAATGGGCTCTGGGGCCAACGTCCTGACTTTC. Protein product: CASTPMGSGANVLTF.

The chain employs TRBV10-3 and TRBJ1-2; D perhaps matches TRBD1 (6 bases). The CDR3 has 11 amino acids. Per germline, CDR1 ENHRY and CDR2 SYGVKD. With 10 bases removed from V and 8 bases from J, the gap between germline ends came to 14 bases. The chain's CDR3 is CATTGPGGYTF. The DNA of the CDR3 is TGTGCCACCACAGGGCCTGGCGGCTACACCTTC.

In its sample, this clone was seen a few times. The chain has TRBV5-1 and TRBJ1-6, with no clear D. Trimming pared 4 bases from V and 9 bases from J, leaving 17 bases between. The CDR3 totals 15 residues. CDR1 and CDR2 (germline): SGHRS, YFSETQ. The CDR3 DNA reads TGCGCCAGCAGCCGGGCTTGGGCCGAAGGTTCACCCCTCCACTTT. This gives the protein CASSRAWAEGSPLHF.

This clone was recorded a few times. The V call is TRBV6-6, the J call TRBJ1-1, with D unresolved. This CDR3 is built from 15 residues. Germline V gene lookup returns CDR1 MNHNY and CDR2 SVGAGI (reference sequence). The V end lost 3 bases, the J end lost 1 base, and 12 bases lay between the germline ends. This CDR3 reads CASSYLSLKNTEAFF. DNA for the CDR3: TGTGCCAGCAGTTATCTGAGCCTCAAGAACACTGAAGCTTTCTTT.

The rearrangement links TRBV5-1 to TRBJ2-2, with D unclear. The germline CDR1 and CDR2 sequences are SGHRS and YFSETQ. V lost 2 bases, J lost 5 bases, and 7 bases lay in between. This CDR3 is 13 amino acids long. The CDR3 region is CASSFDPTGELFF. The CDR3 DNA reads as TGCGCCAGCAGCTTCGACCCTACCGGGGAGCTGTTTTTT.

The CDR3 DNA follows: TGTGCCACCAGCAGAGAGGGACAGGCCCAAGAGACCCAGTACTTC. As protein: CATSREGQAQETQYF. This sequence joins TRBV15 and TRBJ2-5, with 8 bases fitting TRBD1. J lost 1 base, V lost 0 bases, and 1 base had no gene match. The germline V gene encodes CDR1 LNHNV and CDR2 YYDKDF (reference sequence). This CDR3 contains 15 residues.

As to this clone: Other DNA sequences in the same sample also yield this CDR3. The chain employs TRBV9 and TRBJ2-3, with 8 bases aligning to TRBD2. The V gene's germline CDR1 is SGDLS and CDR2 YYNGEE. The length of the CDR3 is 15 residues. Trimming cost V 0 bases and J 0 bases; bases outside gene matches: 0. CDR3: CASSVAGGSTDTQYF. CDR3 bases: TGTGCCAGCAGCGTAGCGGGGGGGAGCACAGATACGCAGTATTTT.

This clone was detected a few times. This chain links TRBV19 with TRBJ1-1, with no clear D. Looked up from germline, CDR1 is LNHDA and CDR2 is SQIVND (reference sequence). Trimming left V 6 bases short and J 6 bases short, with 11 bases between. The CDR3 extends over 12 amino acids. The CDR3 DNA sequence: TGTGCCAGTAGCTATCGGCAGGCTGAAGCTTTCTTT. Its protein is CASSYRQAEAFF.

This clone has a handful of counts. J is TRBJ1-5 and V is TRBV7-9; no reliable D call. The CDR3 spans 12 residues. Per germline, CDR1 SEHNR and CDR2 FQNEAQ (reference sequence). The V end was cut by 4 bases, the J end by 9 bases, with 10 bases between. CDR3: CASSSSDGPQHF. In DNA form, the CDR3 reads TGTGCCAGCAGCTCCTCTGATGGGCCCCAGCATTTT.

This clone was observed a handful of times. The chain carries TRBV4-1 and TRBJ2-7; 7 nucleotides agree with TRBD2. In germline, CDR1 is MGHRA, CDR2 YSYEKL. J lost 3 bases, V lost 4 bases, and 6 bases had no gene match. CDR3 size: 14 residues. The CDR3 is CASSLREADYEQYF. In DNA form, the CDR3 reads TGCGCCAGCAGCCTCCGGGAGGCGGACTACGAGCAGTACTTC.

The CDR3 sequence: CASRSSVDEKLFF. CDR3 DNA sequence: TGTGCCAGCAGATCCTCGGTGGATGAAAAACTGTTTTTT. V is TRBV28 and J is TRBJ1-4; the D is unclear. V lost 6 bases and J 6 bases, leaving 11 bases between the germline ends. The germline CDR1 and CDR2 sequences are MDHEN and SYDVKM. There are 13 residues in the CDR3.

This clone was detected a few times. The chain uses TRBV5-1 and TRBJ2-3; a weak D match, TRBD1 (7 bases). Deletions cut 4 bases from V and 6 bases from J, with 18 bases between. This CDR3 contains 15 residues. CDR1 and CDR2 (germline): SGHRS, YFSETQ. CDR3 in DNA: TGCGCCAGCAGCCCAGAGGAGGGGGCGAGTGATACGCAGTATTTT. Translated, it gives CASSPEEGASDTQYF.